This record looks at one T cell receptor beta chain sequence and its context. At least ten counts were recorded for this clonotype. It has no known antigen specificity. Within one base of it there is no much larger clone, and no base qualities were kept. Reading from cysteine to phenylalanine, the CDR3 counts 13 amino acids. CDR3 DNA is the only sequence kept; it has 39 bases, read in frame from the first base. Reading the germline V gene gives CDR1 SGHTA and CDR2 FQGNSA. The germline ends are 8 bases apart after V is trimmed by 1 base and J by 5 bases. cDNA was synthesized by template-switch 5'RACE using a primer with a 10-nucleotide random unique molecular identifier that tagged each TCR transcript. Every sequencing run yielded over 190 million TCR-beta sequences covering 15-18 subjects. The RNeasy kit was used to extract total RNA. Using the KAPA Real-time Library Amplification kit, TCR-beta VDJ regions were amplified with primers for the TCR constant region and the 5'RACE anchor. Sample indexes and Illumina adaptors were added in a first PCR, and a second PCR then increased library yield. After Ampure bead purification, the roughly 650 bp TCR product was size-selected on a 2% E-gel SizeSelection system. Before pooling, library quality was assessed on a Bioanalyzer, concentration was determined with Qubit, and library quantification was performed with the Kapa Library Quantification kit. An Illumina HiSeq 2500 was used to sequence the libraries paired-end at 2 x 150 bp. To increase sequence diversity, about 25-31% phiX was spiked into each library pool. On the study's bioinformatics: Quality-filtered reads were processed with the UMI-based MiGEC pipeline, and over 90% of raw TCR sequences were removed by the MiGEC pipeline during error correction. VDJ genes were aligned to IMGT germline references, and clonotypes were defined by unique CDR3 amino acid sequence plus V-J genes. VDJtools evaluated clonal expansion, Shannon diversity and CDR3 relatedness (CalcPairwiseDistances, ClusterSamples); CLCbio workbench built phylogenetic trees. Clones with at least 8 unique UMIs were defined as expanded, with this threshold being based on coefficient-of-variation modelling across technical triplicates. The public reads were run again by TCRdb, first through fastp at Q25 and then through MiXCR, and only productive beta chains were kept. Each CDR3 protein gets just one entry, which takes the most common genes and DNA from the rows behind it. These V and J calls derive from TCRdb rather than the authors' analysis. The sample table shows some 25,000 distinct CDR3 sequences, and around 14% are seen once. Of the sample, 5.5% falls within the top ten clones.

The sample is drawn from a study of neurological immune-mediated disorders (dated by TCRdb to between 2018 and 2020). Context from the whole study: The study compared peripheral blood TCR-beta repertoires of HTLV-I-associated myelopathy (HAM/TSP) patients, multiple sclerosis patients and healthy controls using UMI-based sequencing. Longitudinal samples, technical triplicates and paired sorted CD4+ and CD8+ T-cell subsets, alongside PBMC samples, were included among the approximately 100 TCR-beta libraries. Technical triplicate libraries were sequenced so that the variability in frequency of each individual clone could be precisely calculated. Of the approximately 66 subjects in the cohort, about 14 were HAM/TSP patients, some 34 were multiple sclerosis patients, and about 20 were healthy controls. Study-wide findings and limitations: Expanded clones from different subjects shared no identical CDR3 amino acid sequences, which suggests that TCR-beta repertoires were private in all groups. TCR clonal expansion was highest in HAM/TSP patients and lowest in MS patients, with MS patients falling below even healthy controls.

Explained via the paper, the time point label denotes: technical triplicate 1. TCR libraries for sorted subsets were made from some 1 million sorted CD4+ or CD8+ T cells. Peripheral blood was subjected to Ficoll-Hypaque density gradient centrifugation to isolate PBMCs, which were then cryopreserved in liquid nitrogen. Paired sorted CD4+ and CD8+ subsets came from healthy controls, HAM/TSP patients and MS patients. The chain joins TRBV7-2 to TRBJ2-5; the D gene is not confidently resolved. The sequenced sample consisted of CD4+ T cells from blood. This TCR came from a female donor with HTLV-1-associated myelopathy (HAM/TSP). The bases read TGTGCCAGCAGCTTAGGGGTAGTGGAGACCCAGTACTTC. This encodes CASSLGVVETQYF. The CDR3, completed at both ends by the reference TRBV7-2 and TRBJ2-5 genes, gives the full variable domain GAGVSQSPSNKVTEKGKDVELRCDPISGHTALYWYRQSLGQGLEFLIYFQGNSAPDKSGLPSDRFSAERTGGSVSTLTIQRTQQEDSAVYLCASSLGVVETQYFGPGTRLLVL.